The T cell receptor beta chain described here comes from a study of response to subunit inactivated influenza vaccine. The V end lost 5 bases, the J end lost 6 bases, and 22 bases lay between the germline ends. Germline CDR1 DFQATT, CDR2 SNEGSKA (reference sequence). This CDR3 region has 15 residues. Each CDR3 protein is one row after TCRdb ran MiXCR on the RT-PCR reads. The repertoire holds over 750,000 distinct CDR3 sequences, with 21% as singletons. The chain joins TRBV20-1 to TRBJ1-2; a weak D match, TRBD1 (5 bases). The sequence was collected from a man aged 45-65 years who received an inactivated influenza vaccine. Sequenced here: PBMCs from blood, sampled 4 to 6 days after vaccination. The CDR3 here is CSAQGAGPSGDGYTF. CDR3 in DNA: TGCAGTGCTCAAGGGGCCGGGCCCTCGGGCGATGGCTACACCTTC.